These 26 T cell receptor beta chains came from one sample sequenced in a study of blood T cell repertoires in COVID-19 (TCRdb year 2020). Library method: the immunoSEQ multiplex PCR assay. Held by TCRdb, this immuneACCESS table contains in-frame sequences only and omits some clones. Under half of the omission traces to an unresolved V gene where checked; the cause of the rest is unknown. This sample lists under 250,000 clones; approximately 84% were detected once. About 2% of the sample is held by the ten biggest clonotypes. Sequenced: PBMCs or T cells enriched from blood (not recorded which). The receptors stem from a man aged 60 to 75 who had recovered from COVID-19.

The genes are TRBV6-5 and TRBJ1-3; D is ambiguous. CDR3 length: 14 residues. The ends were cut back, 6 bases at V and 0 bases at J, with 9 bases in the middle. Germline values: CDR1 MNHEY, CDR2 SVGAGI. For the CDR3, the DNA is TGTGCCAGCAGAACAGTGATCTCTGGAAACACCATATATTTT. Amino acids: CASRTVISGNTIYF.

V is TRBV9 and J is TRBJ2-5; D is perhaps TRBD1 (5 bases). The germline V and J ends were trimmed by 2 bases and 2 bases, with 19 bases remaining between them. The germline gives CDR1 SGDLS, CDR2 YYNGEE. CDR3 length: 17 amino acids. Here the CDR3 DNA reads TGTGCCAGCAGCGTGTTTGGTTTTGGCAGGGAACAAGAGACCCAGTACTTC. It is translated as CASSVFGFGREQETQYF.

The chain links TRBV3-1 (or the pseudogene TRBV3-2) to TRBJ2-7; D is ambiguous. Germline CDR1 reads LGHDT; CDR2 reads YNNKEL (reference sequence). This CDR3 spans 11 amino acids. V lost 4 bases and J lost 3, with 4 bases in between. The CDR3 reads CASSPGYEQYF. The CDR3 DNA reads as TGTGCCAGCAGCCCGGGCTACGAGCAGTACTTC.

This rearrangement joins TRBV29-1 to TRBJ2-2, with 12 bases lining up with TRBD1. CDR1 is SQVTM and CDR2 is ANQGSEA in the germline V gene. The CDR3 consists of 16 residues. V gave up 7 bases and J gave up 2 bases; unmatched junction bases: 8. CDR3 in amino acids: CSGRGDRGLNTGELFF. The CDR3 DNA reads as TGCAGCGGCAGGGGGGACAGGGGGCTCAACACCGGGGAGCTGTTTTTT.

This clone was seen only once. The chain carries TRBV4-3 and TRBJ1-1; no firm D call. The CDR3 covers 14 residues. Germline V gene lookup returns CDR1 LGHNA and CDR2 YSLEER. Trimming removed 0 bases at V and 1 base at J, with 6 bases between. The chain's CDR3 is CASSQDGRNTEAFF. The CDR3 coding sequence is TGCGCCAGCAGCCAAGATGGGAGGAACACTGAAGCTTTCTTT.

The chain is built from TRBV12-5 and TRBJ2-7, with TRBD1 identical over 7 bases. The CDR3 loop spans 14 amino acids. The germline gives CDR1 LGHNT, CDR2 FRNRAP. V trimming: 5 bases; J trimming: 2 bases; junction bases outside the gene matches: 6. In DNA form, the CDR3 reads TGTGCTAGTGGTATCTCCGGGACAGCCTACGAGCAGTACTTC. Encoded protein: CASGISGTAYEQYF.

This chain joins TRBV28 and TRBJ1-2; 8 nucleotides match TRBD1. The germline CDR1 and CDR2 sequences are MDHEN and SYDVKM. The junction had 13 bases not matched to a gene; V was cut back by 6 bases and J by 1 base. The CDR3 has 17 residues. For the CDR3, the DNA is TGTGCCAGCAGGCTACCCTCAGGGACAGGACTTAACTATGGCTACACCTTC. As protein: CASRLPSGTGLNYGYTF.

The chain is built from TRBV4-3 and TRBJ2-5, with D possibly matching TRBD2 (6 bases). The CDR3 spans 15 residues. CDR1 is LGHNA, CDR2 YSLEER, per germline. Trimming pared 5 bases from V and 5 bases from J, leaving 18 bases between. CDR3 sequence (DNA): TGCGCCAGCAGCAAAAGGAAGGGCCGGGGGGAGACCCAGTACTTC. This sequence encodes CASSKRKGRGETQYF.

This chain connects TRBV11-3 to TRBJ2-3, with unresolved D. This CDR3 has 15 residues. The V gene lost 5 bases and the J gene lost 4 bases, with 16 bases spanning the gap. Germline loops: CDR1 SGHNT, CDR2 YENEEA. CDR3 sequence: CASSPDTVRADTQYF. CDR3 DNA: TGTGCCAGCAGCCCTGACACCGTTAGAGCAGATACGCAGTATTTT.

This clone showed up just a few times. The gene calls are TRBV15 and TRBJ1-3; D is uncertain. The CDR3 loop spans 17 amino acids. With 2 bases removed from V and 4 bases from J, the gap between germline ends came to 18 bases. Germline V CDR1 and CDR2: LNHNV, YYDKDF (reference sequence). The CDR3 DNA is TGTGCCACCAGCAGAAACCTCCGACGGGATGGGGGAAACACCATATATTTT. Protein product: CATSRNLRRDGGNTIYF.

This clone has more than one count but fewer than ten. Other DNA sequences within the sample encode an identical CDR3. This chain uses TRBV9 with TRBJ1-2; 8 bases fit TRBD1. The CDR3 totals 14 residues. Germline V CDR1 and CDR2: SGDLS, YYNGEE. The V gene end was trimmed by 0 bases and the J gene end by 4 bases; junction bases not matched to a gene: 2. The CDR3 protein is CASSVGTGTYGYTF. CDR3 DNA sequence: TGTGCCAGCAGCGTAGGGACAGGGACCTATGGCTACACCTTC.

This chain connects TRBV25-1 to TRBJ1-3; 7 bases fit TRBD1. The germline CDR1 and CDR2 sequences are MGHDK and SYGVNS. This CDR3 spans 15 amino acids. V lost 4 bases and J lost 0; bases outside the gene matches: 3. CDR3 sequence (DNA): TGTGCCAGCAGTGGGGGACAGATCTCTGGAAACACCATATATTTT. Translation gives CASSGGQISGNTIYF.

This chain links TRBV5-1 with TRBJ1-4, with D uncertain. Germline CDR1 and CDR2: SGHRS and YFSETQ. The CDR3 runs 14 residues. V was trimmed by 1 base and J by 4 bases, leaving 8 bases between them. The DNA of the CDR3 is TGCGCCAGCAGCTTGCGCCAGGATAATGAAAAACTGTTTTTT. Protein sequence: CASSLRQDNEKLFF.

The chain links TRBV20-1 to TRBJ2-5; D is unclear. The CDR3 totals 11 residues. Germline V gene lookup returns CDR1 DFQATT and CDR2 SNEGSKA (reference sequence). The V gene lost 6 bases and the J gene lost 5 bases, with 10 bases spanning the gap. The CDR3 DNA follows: TGCAGTGCCGCCGCCGAGGAGACCCAGTACTTC. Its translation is CSAAAEETQYF.

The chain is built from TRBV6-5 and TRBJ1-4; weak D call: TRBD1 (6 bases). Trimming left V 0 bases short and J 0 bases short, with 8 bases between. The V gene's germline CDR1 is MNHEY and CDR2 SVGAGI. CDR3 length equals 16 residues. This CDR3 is CASSYSPGATNEKLFF. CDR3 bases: TGTGCCAGCAGTTACTCGCCAGGGGCAACTAATGAAAAACTGTTTTTT.

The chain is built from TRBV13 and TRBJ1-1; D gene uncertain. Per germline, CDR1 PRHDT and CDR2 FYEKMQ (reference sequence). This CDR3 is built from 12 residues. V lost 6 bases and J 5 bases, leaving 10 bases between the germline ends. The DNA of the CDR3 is TGTGCCAGCAGTGTCCCGGGGACTGAAGCTTTCTTT. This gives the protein CASSVPGTEAFF.

CDR3 protein: CASSEPGQLNTEAFF. The CDR3 region has the DNA TGTGCCAGCAGTGAGCCCGGACAGTTGAACACTGAAGCTTTCTTT. V is TRBV25-1 and J is TRBJ1-1, with D maybe TRBD1 (6 bases). Germline values: CDR1 MGHDK, CDR2 SYGVNS. The ends were cut back, 3 bases at V and 0 bases at J, with 11 bases in the middle. The CDR3 sequence is 15 residues long.

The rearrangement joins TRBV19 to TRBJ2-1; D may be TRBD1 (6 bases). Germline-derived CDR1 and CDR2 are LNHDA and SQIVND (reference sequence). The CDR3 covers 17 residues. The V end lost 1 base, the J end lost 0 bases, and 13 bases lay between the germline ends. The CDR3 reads CASSIGGQISSYNEQFF. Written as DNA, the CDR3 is TGTGCCAGTAGTATAGGAGGACAGATAAGCTCCTACAATGAGCAGTTCTTC.

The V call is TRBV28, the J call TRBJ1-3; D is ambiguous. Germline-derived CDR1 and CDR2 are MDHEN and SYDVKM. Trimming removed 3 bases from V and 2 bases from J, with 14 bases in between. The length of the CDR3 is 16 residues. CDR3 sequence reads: CASSLTRHPTGNTIYF. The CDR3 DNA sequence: TGTGCCAGCAGTTTGACCCGACATCCCACTGGAAACACCATATATTTT. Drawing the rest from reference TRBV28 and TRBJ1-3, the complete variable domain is DVKVTQSSRYLVKRTGEKVFLECVQDMDHENMFWYRQDPGLGLRLIYFSYDVKMKEKGDIPEGYSVSREKKERFSLILESASTNQTSMYLCASSLTRHPTGNTIYFGEGSWLTVV.

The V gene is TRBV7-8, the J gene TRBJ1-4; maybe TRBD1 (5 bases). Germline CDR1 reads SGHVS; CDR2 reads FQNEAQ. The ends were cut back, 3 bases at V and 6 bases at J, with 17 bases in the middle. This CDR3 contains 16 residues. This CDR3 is CASSLPQGLGDEKLFF. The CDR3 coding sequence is TGTGCCAGCAGCTTGCCCCAGGGTTTAGGAGATGAAAAACTGTTTTTT.

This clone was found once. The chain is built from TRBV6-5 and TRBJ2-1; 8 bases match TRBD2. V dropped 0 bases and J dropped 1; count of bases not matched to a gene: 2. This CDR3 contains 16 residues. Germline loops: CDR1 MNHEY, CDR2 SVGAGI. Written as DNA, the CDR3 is TGTGCCAGCAGTTACTCGTCGGGGGGGTCCTACAATGAGCAGTTCTTC. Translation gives CASSYSSGGSYNEQFF.

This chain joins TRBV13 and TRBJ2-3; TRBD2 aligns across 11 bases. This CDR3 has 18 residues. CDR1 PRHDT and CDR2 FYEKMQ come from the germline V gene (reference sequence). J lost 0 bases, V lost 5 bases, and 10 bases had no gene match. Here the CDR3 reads CASSGKGLAGASTDTQYF. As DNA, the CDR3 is TGTGCCAGCAGCGGAAAAGGACTAGCGGGTGCTAGCACAGATACGCAGTATTTT. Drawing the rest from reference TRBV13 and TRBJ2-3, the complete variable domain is AAGVIQSPRHLIKEKRETATLKCYPIPRHDTVYWYQQGPGQDPQFLISFYEKMQSDKGSIPDRFSAQQFSDYHSELNMSSLELGDSALYFCASSGKGLAGASTDTQYFGPGTRLTVL.

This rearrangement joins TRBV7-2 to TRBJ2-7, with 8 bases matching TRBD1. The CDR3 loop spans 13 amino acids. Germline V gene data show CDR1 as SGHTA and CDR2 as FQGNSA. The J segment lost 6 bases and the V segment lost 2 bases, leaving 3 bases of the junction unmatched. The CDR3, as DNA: TGTGCCAGCAGCTTACAGGGGGCGCGCGAGCAGTACTTC. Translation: CASSLQGAREQYF. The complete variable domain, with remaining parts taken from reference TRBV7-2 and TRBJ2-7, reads GAGVSQSPSNKVTEKGKDVELRCDPISGHTALYWYRQSLGQGLEFLIYFQGNSAPDKSGLPSDRFSAERTGGSVSTLTIQRTQQEDSAVYLCASSLQGAREQYFGPGTRLTVT.

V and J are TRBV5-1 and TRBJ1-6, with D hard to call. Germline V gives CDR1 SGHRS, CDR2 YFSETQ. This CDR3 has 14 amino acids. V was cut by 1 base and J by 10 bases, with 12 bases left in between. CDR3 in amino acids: CASSLRGLGSPLHF. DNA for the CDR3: TGCGCCAGCAGCTTGCGGGGTCTCGGGTCACCCCTCCACTTT.

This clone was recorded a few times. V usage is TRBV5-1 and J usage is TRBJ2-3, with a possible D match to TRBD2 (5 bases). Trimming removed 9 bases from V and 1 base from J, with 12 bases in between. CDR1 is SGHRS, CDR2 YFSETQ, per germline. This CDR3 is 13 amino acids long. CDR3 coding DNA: TGCGCCACCGCCCGGGGTGGCACAGATACGCAGTATTTT. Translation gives CATARGGTDTQYF.

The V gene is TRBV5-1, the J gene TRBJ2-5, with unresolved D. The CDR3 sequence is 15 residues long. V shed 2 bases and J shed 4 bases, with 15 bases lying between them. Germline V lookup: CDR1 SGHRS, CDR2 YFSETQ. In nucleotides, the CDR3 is TGCGCCAGCAGCTTTTCAATGGGCCCAGCAGAGACCCAGTACTTC. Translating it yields CASSFSMGPAETQYF.